Here is one T cell receptor (beta chain) with its context. These data are taken from a study of blood T cell repertoires in COVID-19. On the study more broadly: COVID-19 samples, acute and convalescent, were from the United States, Italy and Spain. PBMCs, B-cell-depleted T cells, or T cells provided the cDNA or gDNA that made up the material.

The CDR3 runs 11 residues. Germline values: CDR1 SNHLY, CDR2 FYNNEI. Trimming pared 4 bases from V and 4 bases from J, leaving 4 bases between. Enrolled during active infection, Seattle patients were then followed longitudinally. Original data processing: Amplification from reference gene primers served as the basis for estimated nucleated cell counts. The data were produced by immunoSEQ multiplex PCR, yet TCRdb's version contains in-frame clones alone and is incomplete. V and J calls plus clone size are reproduced from that table; the DNA served to infer D and trimming. The profile shows 250,000 to 300,000 clones, roughly 86% of them singletons.

Sequenced material: peripheral blood. V gene TRBV2 combines with J gene TRBJ2-5; no definite D call. This sequence was found in a woman aged 55-69 years with COVID-19, enrolled during active disease. This CDR3 is CASSVAETQYF. The CDR3 nucleotides are TGTGCCAGCAGTGTGGCAGAGACCCAGTACTTC.